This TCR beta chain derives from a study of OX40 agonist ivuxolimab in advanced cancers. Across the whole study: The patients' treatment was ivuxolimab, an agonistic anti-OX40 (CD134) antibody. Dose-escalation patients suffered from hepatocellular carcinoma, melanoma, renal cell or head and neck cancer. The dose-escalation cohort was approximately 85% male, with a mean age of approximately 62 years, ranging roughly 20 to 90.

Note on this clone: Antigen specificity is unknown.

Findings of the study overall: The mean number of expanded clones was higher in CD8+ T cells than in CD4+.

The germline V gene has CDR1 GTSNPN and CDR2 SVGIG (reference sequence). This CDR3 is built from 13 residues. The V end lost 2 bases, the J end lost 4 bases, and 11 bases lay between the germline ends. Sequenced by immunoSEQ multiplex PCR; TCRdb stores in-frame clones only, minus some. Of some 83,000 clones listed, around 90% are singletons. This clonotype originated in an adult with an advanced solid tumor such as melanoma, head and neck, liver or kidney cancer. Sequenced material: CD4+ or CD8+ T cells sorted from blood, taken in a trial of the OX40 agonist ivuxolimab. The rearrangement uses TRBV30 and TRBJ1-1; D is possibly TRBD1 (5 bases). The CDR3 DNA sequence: TGTGCCTGGAGTTATGGGGCGCGCACTGAAGCTTTCTTT. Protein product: CAWSYGARTEAFF.